Below, 5 T cell receptor beta chains from the same sample are listed, as sequenced in a study of high-grade serous ovarian cancer treatment subgroups. Generated by immunoSEQ multiplex PCR, the TCRdb table keeps only in-frame clones and is missing some. The table records about 1,600 clones, under 80% of them present only once. Tumor tissue was taken before any definitive surgery or chemotherapy was given. The sample was tumor tissue. Receptors were obtained from a human donor with high-grade serous ovarian cancer.

The rearrangement links TRBV5-5 to TRBJ2-2; D gene ambiguous. Germline V CDR1 and CDR2: SGHKS, YYEKEE (reference sequence). The CDR3 spans 14 residues. V dropped 0 bases and J dropped 6 bases, with 9 bases sitting between them. The CDR3 nucleotides read TGTGCCAGCAGCTTGGCTATGGGTCCCGGGGAGCTGTTTTTT. It is translated as CASSLAMGPGELFF.

V and J are TRBV6-4 and TRBJ2-7; 9 bases match TRBD1. Germline values: CDR1 MRHNA, CDR2 SNTAGT. The length of the CDR3 is 15 residues. Trimming removed 7 bases from V and 1 base from J; junction bases left unmatched: 8. CDR3 loop: CASIPPGQGSYEQYF. As DNA, the CDR3 is TGTGCCAGCATCCCCCCGGGACAGGGTTCCTACGAGCAGTACTTC.

The table lists this clone with a count of one. V is TRBV4-1 and J is TRBJ1-2; maybe TRBD1 (6 bases). The CDR3 length is 15 residues. CDR1 and CDR2 from the germline V gene are MGHRA and YSYEKL. Trimming took 0 bases from V and 4 from J, leaving 12 bases between them. DNA for the CDR3: TGCGCCAGCAGCCAAGAGGCGGGGGCGTTCTATGGCTACACCTTC. Translating it yields CASSQEAGAFYGYTF.

The chain has TRBV4-2 and TRBJ1-4; D unresolved. Germline CDR1 and CDR2: LGHNA and YNFKEQ. The CDR3 is 15 amino acids. V was cut by 1 base and J by 5 bases, with 11 bases left in between. The chain's CDR3 is CASSQARRVNEKLFF. The CDR3 DNA reads TGTGCCAGCAGCCAAGCGAGACGGGTAAATGAAAAACTGTTTTTT.

This chain uses TRBV27 with TRBJ2-5; 11 nucleotides agree with TRBD2. In germline, CDR1 is MNHEY, CDR2 SMNVEV (reference sequence). The CDR3 spans 18 residues. The V and J ends lost 2 bases and 5 bases, in that order; junction bases with no gene match: 13. The CDR3 nucleotides read TGTGCCAGCAGTTTAGAGTACGGGACTAGCGGAGTTTGGGAGACCCAGTACTTC. It specifies CASSLEYGTSGVWETQYF.